Shown below are 13 T cell receptor beta chains from a single sample sequenced in a study of shared T cell receptors in the human thymus. Only in-frame clones appear in the TCRdb table, and some are missing; sequencing was by immunoSEQ multiplex PCR. The sample lists 450,000 to 650,000 clones; 75% to 85% were seen once. The data also belong to a second study, concerning human thymus T cells.

The sample taken for sequencing was thymocytes. Receptors originate from a boy younger than two with a congenital heart defect.

DNA for the CDR3: TGTGCCAGCAGCTTAGGGTGTAGCGGGAGAGGGGGCGGTGAGCAGTTCTTC. Translating it yields CASSLGCSGRGGGEQFF. The J gene is TRBJ2-1, the V gene TRBV7-2; 9 bases are shared with TRBD2. There are 17 residues in the CDR3. The germline V gene encodes CDR1 SGHTA and CDR2 FQGNSA. J lost 9 bases, V lost 1 base, and 13 bases had no gene match. Looking up the rest from reference TRBV7-2 and TRBJ2-1 gives the full variable domain: GAGVSQSPSNKVTEKGKDVELRCDPISGHTALYWYRQSLGQGLEFLIYFQGNSAPDKSGLPSDRFSAERTGGSVSTLTIQRTQQEDSAVYLCASSLGCSGRGGGEQFFGPGTRLTVL.

The V call is TRBV5-1, the J call TRBJ2-5; no clear D. Trimming took off 0 bases at V and 0 bases at J, with 9 bases between the two ends. Per the germline V gene, CDR1 is SGHRS and CDR2 is YFSETQ. This CDR3 comprises 15 residues. The CDR3 loop is CASSLDGGDQETQYF. DNA of the CDR3: TGCGCCAGCAGCTTGGACGGCGGAGACCAAGAGACCCAGTACTTC.

The chain has TRBV5-5 and TRBJ2-2; the D gene is possibly TRBD2 (7 bases). Deletions cut 4 bases from V and 6 bases from J, with 10 bases between. Germline loops: CDR1 SGHKS, CDR2 YYEKEE (reference sequence). This CDR3 is 13 amino acids long. CDR3 bases: TGTGCCAGCAGCCCCGGGGGGCCCGGGGAGCTGTTTTTT. Encoded protein: CASSPGGPGELFF.

The genes are TRBV7-9 and TRBJ1-5, with no clear D. V lost 5 bases to trimming and J lost 0 bases, with 8 bases between them. The CDR3 is 14 amino acids. Germline CDR1 reads SEHNR; CDR2 reads FQNEAQ (reference sequence). The CDR3 DNA is TGTGCCAGCAGCCCCAGTTATAGCAATCAGCCCCAGCATTTT. Translation gives CASSPSYSNQPQHF.

This chain connects TRBV2 to TRBJ1-1; 9 bases fit TRBD1. V gave up 8 bases and J gave up 6 bases; unmatched junction bases: 22. Germline-derived CDR1 and CDR2 are SNHLY and FYNNEI. CDR3 size: 18 residues. The CDR3, as DNA: TGTGCCAGCGGCGCGGGACAGGGAGAATCCGTGGGCTTCGCTGAAGCTTTCTTT. As protein: CASGAGQGESVGFAEAFF.

This chain connects TRBV28 to TRBJ2-2; 7 positions agree with TRBD2. Trimming took 3 bases from V and 5 from J; bases not matched to a gene: 9. The CDR3 loop spans 16 amino acids. The germline V gene has CDR1 MDHEN and CDR2 SYDVKM. The CDR3 nucleotides are TGTGCCAGCAGTTTTGTAATGGGGGAGGGGACCGGGGAGCTGTTTTTT. Translating it yields CASSFVMGEGTGELFF.

The CDR3 region has the DNA TGTGCCAGCTCAGAGTTACGAGGCTACACCTTC. This translates into CASSELRGYTF. The chain links TRBV18 to TRBJ1-2; no clear D. V was cut by 5 bases and J by 8 bases, with 9 bases left in between. The CDR3 extends over 11 amino acids. Germline CDR1 is KGHSH and CDR2 is LQKENI.

The chain recombines TRBV11-3 with TRBJ2-3; 10 nucleotides align to TRBD2. CDR1 is SGHNT and CDR2 is YENEEA in the germline V gene. The CDR3 contains 18 residues. Trimming removed 5 bases from V and 3 bases from J; junction bases left unmatched: 14. The CDR3 loop reads CASSITTGTSDRTDTQYF. The DNA for the CDR3 is TGTGCCAGCAGCATTACGACCGGGACTAGCGATCGTACAGATACGCAGTATTTT.

V is TRBV7-2 and J is TRBJ2-7, with D possibly TRBD2 on 5 matching bases. From germline, CDR1 is SGHTA and CDR2 FQGNSA. The CDR3 runs to 13 residues. V lost 5 bases and J lost 0, with 8 bases in between. CDR3 amino acids: CASSRTYSYEQYF. The DNA of the CDR3 is TGTGCCAGCAGCCGGACTTACTCCTACGAGCAGTACTTC.

This clone has more than one count but fewer than ten. The chain is built from TRBV27 and TRBJ2-5, with 7 bases that match TRBD1. CDR1 and CDR2 from the germline V gene are MNHEY and SMNVEV (reference sequence). This CDR3 has 14 residues. The ends lost 6 bases at V and 4 bases at J; junction bases unmatched: 8. The CDR3 here is CASRTDRTTETQYF. CDR3 sequence (DNA): TGTGCCAGCAGAACGGACAGGACGACAGAGACCCAGTACTTC.

This chain uses TRBV25-1 with TRBJ2-5, with D tentatively TRBD2 (7 bases). The V end lost 5 bases, the J end lost 4 bases, and 14 bases lay between the germline ends. CDR1 is MGHDK and CDR2 is SYGVNS in the germline V gene. This CDR3 contains 14 residues. The CDR3 protein is CASSSLGGGETQYF. CDR3 DNA: TGTGCCAGCAGTTCCCTAGGGGGGGGAGAGACCCAGTACTTC.

The chain is built from TRBV5-5 and TRBJ1-2; 10 nucleotides align to TRBD1. Germline lookup yields CDR1 SGHKS and CDR2 YYEKEE (reference sequence). This CDR3 is 15 amino acids long. Trimming took 0 bases from V and 7 from J; bases not matched to a gene: 6. CDR3: CASSLVATGGSGYTF. The CDR3, as DNA: TGTGCCAGCAGCTTGGTGGCGACAGGGGGCTCTGGCTACACCTTC.

The chain uses TRBV11-3 and TRBJ2-1; the match to TRBD2 covers 8 bases. CDR1 SGHNT and CDR2 YENEEA come from the germline V gene. CDR3 length: 14 residues. Unmatched junction bases numbered 4, after V lost 5 bases and J lost 4 bases. CDR3 nucleotides: TGTGCCAGCAGCCTGGGACTAGGGTACAATGAGCAGTTCTTC. Its protein is CASSLGLGYNEQFF.